These T cell receptor beta chains were read from a single sample in a study of CD8 T cells in Susac syndrome. TCRdb reprocessed the immunoSEQ multiplex PCR reads via MiXCR and lists one record per CDR3 protein. The repertoire holds a few hundred thousand distinct CDR3 sequences, over 75% seen once, with under 0.2% in the top ten. The sample taken for sequencing was CD8+ T cells from PBMCs. The source is a human donor with multiple sclerosis. The CDR3 runs from the conserved cysteine through the conserved F or W. A D gene is named only where the DNA matches it firmly. For some rows the clone size is stated as once, few or many, or as a class when expanded; others skip it.

clone_size: once; d_call: TRBD2; v_call: TRBV29-1; j_call: TRBJ2-3; cdr3_nt: TGCAGCGTGGGACTAGCGGGGGATACGCAGTATTTT; cdr3_aa: CSVGLAGDTQYF
clone_size: -; d_call: -; v_call: TRBV10-2; j_call: TRBJ2-5; cdr3_nt: TGCGCCAGCAATGTCCCCGAGCAGGAGACCCAGTACTTC; cdr3_aa: CASNVPEQETQYF
clone_size: -; d_call: -; v_call: TRBV29-1; j_call: TRBJ2-1; cdr3_nt: TGCAGCGCCGAGGTTACAGGGAAGGCTTCGAGTGAGCAGTTCTTC; cdr3_aa: CSAEVTGKASSEQFF
clone_size: -; d_call: TRBD2; v_call: TRBV24-1; j_call: TRBJ2-1; cdr3_nt: TGTGCCACCAGTGACATCGGGGGGGCGTTGGGCGATGAGCAGTTCTTC; cdr3_aa: CATSDIGGALGDEQFF
clone_size: -; d_call: TRBD2; v_call: TRBV19; j_call: TRBJ2-5; cdr3_nt: TGTGCCAGTAGTTCACGGACTAGCGGGAGCGCCCAAGAGACCCAGTACTTC; cdr3_aa: CASSSRTSGSAQETQYF
clone_size: -; d_call: -; v_call: TRBV20-1; j_call: TRBJ2-1; cdr3_nt: TGCAGTGCTAGAGGCGGACGCTCCTACAATGAGCAGTTCTTC; cdr3_aa: CSARGGRSYNEQFF
clone_size: -; d_call: -; v_call: TRBV27; j_call: TRBJ2-1; cdr3_nt: TGTGCCAGCACCCACCCCGGACAGATTGATGAGCAGTTCTTC; cdr3_aa: CASTHPGQIDEQFF
clone_size: -; d_call: -; v_call: TRBV15; j_call: TRBJ2-1; cdr3_nt: TGTGCCACCAGCAGCATAATCAGTAATGAGCAGTTCTTC; cdr3_aa: CATSSIISNEQFF
clone_size: -; d_call: TRBD2; v_call: TRBV29-1; j_call: TRBJ2-7; cdr3_nt: TGCAGCGTCTACGGGGGGAGCTACGAGCAGTACTTC; cdr3_aa: CSVYGGSYEQYF
clone_size: -; d_call: TRBD2; v_call: TRBV20-1; j_call: TRBJ2-5; cdr3_nt: TGCAGTGCTAGAGTGACTAGCGGGAGGGCCGATATGCAAGAGACCCAGTACTTC; cdr3_aa: CSARVTSGRADMQETQYF
clone_size: -; d_call: -; v_call: TRBV2; j_call: TRBJ1-2; cdr3_nt: TGTGCCAGCAGTGGAGGGTATCAGGTTGGCTACACCTTC; cdr3_aa: CASSGGYQVGYTF
clone_size: -; d_call: -; v_call: TRBV11-1; j_call: TRBJ2-1; cdr3_nt: TGTGCCAGCAGCTTAGCTGGGGGCGGGATCGATGAGCAGTTCTTC; cdr3_aa: CASSLAGGGIDEQFF
clone_size: -; d_call: TRBD1; v_call: TRBV30; j_call: TRBJ1-6; cdr3_nt: TGTGCCTGGATGGAGACAGGGTTTGATTCACCCCTCCACTTT; cdr3_aa: CAWMETGFDSPLHF
clone_size: once; d_call: TRBD2; v_call: TRBV12-3/TRBV12-4; j_call: TRBJ2-1; cdr3_nt: TGTGCCAGCAGTCTAGCGGGAGTGGCCTACAATGAGCAGTTCTTC; cdr3_aa: CASSLAGVAYNEQFF
clone_size: -; d_call: TRBD2; v_call: TRBV6-2/TRBV6-3; j_call: TRBJ2-1; cdr3_nt: TGTGCCAGCAGTTACTCCCACCTAGCGGGCTCAGAGCCTTACAATGAGCAGTTCTTC; cdr3_aa: CASSYSHLAGSEPYNEQFF
clone_size: once; d_call: TRBD2; v_call: TRBV5-1; j_call: TRBJ2-1; cdr3_nt: TGCGCCAGCAGCTTTTTCAACCTCAGCGGGAGCTCCTACAATGAGCAGTTCTTC; cdr3_aa: CASSFFNLSGSSYNEQFF
clone_size: -; d_call: -; v_call: TRBV7-3; j_call: TRBJ2-2; cdr3_nt: TGTGCCAGCAGCTTAAACCCCGACTTGGGCACCGGGGAGCTGTTTTTT; cdr3_aa: CASSLNPDLGTGELFF
clone_size: -; d_call: TRBD2; v_call: TRBV9; j_call: TRBJ2-7; cdr3_nt: TGTGCCAGCAGCGCCGGTAGCGGGGGATCCTACGAGCAGTACTTC; cdr3_aa: CASSAGSGGSYEQYF
clone_size: -; d_call: TRBD1; v_call: TRBV4-3; j_call: TRBJ1-2; cdr3_nt: TGCGCCAGCAGCGCCGGGACAGCTAACTATGGCTACACCTTC; cdr3_aa: CASSAGTANYGYTF
clone_size: -; d_call: TRBD1; v_call: TRBV7-9; j_call: TRBJ2-1; cdr3_nt: TGTGCCAGCAGCCCCGGCGGAGGTGGACAGGGCTCCTACAATGAGCAGTTCTTC; cdr3_aa: CASSPGGGGQGSYNEQFF
clone_size: few; d_call: TRBD1; v_call: TRBV7-2; j_call: TRBJ2-7; cdr3_nt: TGTGCCAGCAGCCCTCAGACAGGGAACCACGAGCAGTACTTC; cdr3_aa: CASSPQTGNHEQYF
clone_size: -; d_call: TRBD1; v_call: TRBV6-5; j_call: TRBJ2-5; cdr3_nt: TGTGCCAGCAGTTACGGGGACAGGGAAGCGGAAGAGACCCAGTACTTC; cdr3_aa: CASSYGDREAEETQYF
clone_size: -; d_call: -; v_call: TRBV3-1; j_call: TRBJ2-5; cdr3_nt: TGTGCCAGCAGCCAAGGGACTGGGAAAGAGACCCAGTACTTC; cdr3_aa: CASSQGTGKETQYF
clone_size: -; d_call: -; v_call: TRBV2; j_call: TRBJ1-4; cdr3_nt: TGTGCCAGCAGTGATAGCAGCTTTAATGAAAAACTGTTTTTT; cdr3_aa: CASSDSSFNEKLFF
clone_size: -; d_call: -; v_call: TRBV28; j_call: TRBJ2-3; cdr3_nt: TGTGCCAGCAATGGACCCAGTTGGACAGATACGCAGTATTTT; cdr3_aa: CASNGPSWTDTQYF
clone_size: -; d_call: -; v_call: TRBV9; j_call: TRBJ2-1; cdr3_nt: TGTGCCAGCAGCGACATAGTCCGGGACAATGAGCAGTTCTTC; cdr3_aa: CASSDIVRDNEQFF
clone_size: -; d_call: -; v_call: TRBV27; j_call: TRBJ2-3; cdr3_nt: TGTGCCAGCAGTCCCCTCTGGTTATGGGGGACCACAGATACGCAGTATTTT; cdr3_aa: CASSPLWLWGTTDTQYF
clone_size: -; d_call: -; v_call: TRBV7-9; j_call: TRBJ2-7; cdr3_nt: TGTGCCAGCAGCTTAATGCCTACAGACTCCTACGAGCAGTACTTC; cdr3_aa: CASSLMPTDSYEQYF
clone_size: -; d_call: -; v_call: TRBV11-2; j_call: TRBJ2-4; cdr3_nt: TGTGCCAGCAGTCACACGGACAGACTAGCCAAAAACATTCAGTACTTC; cdr3_aa: CASSHTDRLAKNIQYF
clone_size: -; d_call: -; v_call: TRBV4-2; j_call: TRBJ2-7; cdr3_nt: TGTGCCAGCAGCCAAGAGGGAGCCGAGCAGTACTTC; cdr3_aa: CASSQEGAEQYF
clone_size: -; d_call: TRBD2; v_call: TRBV6-6; j_call: TRBJ2-3; cdr3_nt: TGTGCCAGCAGACTCCTAGCGGTGAACACAGATACGCAGTATTTT; cdr3_aa: CASRLLAVNTDTQYF
clone_size: -; d_call: -; v_call: TRBV27; j_call: TRBJ1-3; cdr3_nt: TGTGCCAGCAGTTCGGGTCTTACTGTTGGAAACACCATATATTTT; cdr3_aa: CASSSGLTVGNTIYF
clone_size: -; d_call: -; v_call: TRBV6-1; j_call: TRBJ2-1; cdr3_nt: TGTGCCAGCAGTTCCGACAGTTACCATGAGCAGTTCTTC; cdr3_aa: CASSSDSYHEQFF
clone_size: -; d_call: -; v_call: TRBV7-9; j_call: TRBJ2-3; cdr3_nt: TGTGCCAGCAGCCTATCTGCGATAGATACGCAGTATTTT; cdr3_aa: CASSLSAIDTQYF
clone_size: -; d_call: -; v_call: TRBV4-2; j_call: TRBJ2-3; cdr3_nt: TGTGCCAGCAGCCAAGATCCAGGGAAGGGGACAGATACGCAGTATTTT; cdr3_aa: CASSQDPGKGTDTQYF
clone_size: -; d_call: -; v_call: TRBV13; j_call: TRBJ1-1; cdr3_nt: TGTGCCAGCAGCACCAGGGTGGGGGACACTGAAGCTTTCTTT; cdr3_aa: CASSTRVGDTEAFF
clone_size: -; d_call: -; v_call: TRBV11-3; j_call: TRBJ2-1; cdr3_nt: TGTGCCAGCAGCTTAGAGACGGAGGTACCCTACAATGAGCAGTTCTTC; cdr3_aa: CASSLETEVPYNEQFF
clone_size: -; d_call: -; v_call: TRBV6-1; j_call: TRBJ1-4; cdr3_nt: TGTGCCAGCAGTGAAGCATCCGGGGCAGACCCTAATGAAAAACTGTTTTTT; cdr3_aa: CASSEASGADPNEKLFF
clone_size: -; d_call: TRBD2; v_call: TRBV10-2; j_call: TRBJ2-1; cdr3_nt: TGCGCCAGCAGTGATTACGGGACTAGTGGATATGAGCAGTTCTTC; cdr3_aa: CASSDYGTSGYEQFF
clone_size: once; d_call: -; v_call: TRBV7-8; j_call: TRBJ2-7; cdr3_nt: TGTGCCAGCAGCTCGCGGATTGTCTACGAGCAGTACTTC; cdr3_aa: CASSSRIVYEQYF
clone_size: -; d_call: TRBD1; v_call: TRBV12-3/TRBV12-4; j_call: TRBJ1-5; cdr3_nt: TGTGCCAGCAGTGCGGACAGGGGGCTAAACAATCAGCCCCAGCATTTT; cdr3_aa: CASSADRGLNNQPQHF
clone_size: -; d_call: -; v_call: TRBV19; j_call: TRBJ1-1; cdr3_nt: TGTGCCAGTAGGAATCGGGGGATAAGCACTGAAGCTTTCTTT; cdr3_aa: CASRNRGISTEAFF
clone_size: -; d_call: -; v_call: TRBV29-1; j_call: TRBJ2-2; cdr3_nt: TGCAGCGTCCATAGGGTTAACACCGGGGAGCTGTTTTTT; cdr3_aa: CSVHRVNTGELFF
clone_size: -; d_call: TRBD2; v_call: TRBV29-1; j_call: TRBJ2-7; cdr3_nt: TGCAGCGTGGGGGGGACTAGCGGGAAGAGGAACGAGCAGTACTTC; cdr3_aa: CSVGGTSGKRNEQYF
clone_size: few; d_call: -; v_call: TRBV7-6; j_call: TRBJ2-7; cdr3_nt: TGTGCCAGCCGCCGGGGTCGGGGAGGTCACGGCGGCCCCTACGAGCAGTACTTC; cdr3_aa: CASRRGRGGHGGPYEQYF
clone_size: -; d_call: -; v_call: TRBV20-1; j_call: TRBJ2-3; cdr3_nt: TGCAGTGCTCTGGACCCTAGCACAGATACGCAGTATTTT; cdr3_aa: CSALDPSTDTQYF
clone_size: -; d_call: TRBD1; v_call: TRBV12-3/TRBV12-4; j_call: TRBJ2-5; cdr3_nt: TGTGCCAGCACCCCGGGACAGGGGGAGGAGACCCAGTACTTC; cdr3_aa: CASTPGQGEETQYF
clone_size: -; d_call: -; v_call: TRBV21-1; j_call: TRBJ2-5; cdr3_nt: TGTGCCAGCAGCAATCATTTTCGCCAAGAGACCCAGTACTTC; cdr3_aa: CASSNHFRQETQYF
clone_size: -; d_call: TRBD2; v_call: TRBV7-9; j_call: TRBJ2-1; cdr3_nt: TGTGCCAGCAGCTTATCGCCGGGGACTAGCGGGAGCTCCTACAATGAGCAGTTCTTC; cdr3_aa: CASSLSPGTSGSSYNEQFF
clone_size: -; d_call: TRBD2; v_call: TRBV27; j_call: TRBJ2-7; cdr3_nt: TGTGCCAGCAGTTTAATGATAGCGGGAGGCCACGAGCAGTACTTC; cdr3_aa: CASSLMIAGGHEQYF
clone_size: -; d_call: -; v_call: TRBV6-2/TRBV6-3; j_call: TRBJ2-1; cdr3_nt: TGTGCCAGCAGTTACTCGAACGGGGGCAATGAGCAGTTCTTC; cdr3_aa: CASSYSNGGNEQFF
clone_size: -; d_call: TRBD1; v_call: TRBV20-1; j_call: TRBJ1-2; cdr3_nt: TGCAGTGCTCGGGACAGTGGCACGGTTCGTGGCTACACCTTC; cdr3_aa: CSARDSGTVRGYTF
clone_size: -; d_call: -; v_call: TRBV30; j_call: TRBJ2-5; cdr3_nt: TGTGCCTGGAGTGTACCTACAGGTTCCCAGTACTTC; cdr3_aa: CAWSVPTGSQYF
clone_size: once; d_call: -; v_call: TRBV27; j_call: TRBJ1-1; cdr3_nt: TGTGCCAGCAGTTCCGCCAGCAGGTACACTGAAGCTTTCTTT; cdr3_aa: CASSSASRYTEAFF